This T cell receptor beta chain was obtained from a study of regulatory T cells. General study points: In CD3G deficiency, regulatory T cells had lower Shannon diversity than autologous conventional CD4+ and control regulatory cells. Skewed V and J usage and few unique V-J pairs marked patient repertoires, most in Tregs.

On this clone itself: What it recognizes is unknown.

Two CD3G-deficient patients had more severe autoimmunity; all had some. Amplification used 52 TRBV primers and 13 TRBJ primers. This table comes from immunoSEQ multiplex PCR, and its TCRdb copy is limited to in-frame clones, with some not included. The repertoire holds some 6,000 clones, with more than 80% as singletons. Deletions cut 1 base from V and 6 bases from J, with 12 bases between. Germline loops: CDR1 KGHSH, CDR2 LQKENI. CDR3 length equals 14 residues. The receptor's source is a young adult with CD3G deficiency. Sequencing was done on a sample of CD4+ Tregs sorted from blood. The V and J genes are TRBV18 and TRBJ2-5; D is uncertain. Here the CDR3 DNA reads TGTGCCAGCTCACCACGGGATATGGTAAAGACCCAGTACTTC. It specifies CASSPRDMVKTQYF.